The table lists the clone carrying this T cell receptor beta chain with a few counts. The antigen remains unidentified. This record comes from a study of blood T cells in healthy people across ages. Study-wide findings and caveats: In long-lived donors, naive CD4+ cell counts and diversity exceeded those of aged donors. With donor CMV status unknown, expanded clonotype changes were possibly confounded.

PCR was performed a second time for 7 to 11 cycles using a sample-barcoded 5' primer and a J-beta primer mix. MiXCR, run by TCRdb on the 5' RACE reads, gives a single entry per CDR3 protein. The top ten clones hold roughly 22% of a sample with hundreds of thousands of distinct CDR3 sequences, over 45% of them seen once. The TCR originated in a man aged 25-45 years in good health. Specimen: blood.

The CDR3 nucleotides are TGCGCCAGCAGCAGGGGTGACTACAATGAGCAGTTCTTC. This translates into CASSRGDYNEQFF. The chain carries TRBV5-1 and TRBJ2-1; tentatively, D is TRBD1 (5 bases). The ends were cut back, 4 bases at V and 3 bases at J, with 8 bases in the middle. CDR1 and CDR2 from the germline V gene are SGHRS and YFSETQ. This CDR3 has 13 amino acids.